The next 22 T cell receptor beta chains were all read from a single sample in a study of blood T cells in healthy people across ages. A second PCR of about 7 to 12 cycles used a sample-barcoded 5' primer and a J-beta primer mix. TCRdb used MiXCR to reprocess the 5' RACE reads, holding one entry per CDR3 protein. Of roughly 900,000 distinct CDR3 sequences in the sample, roughly 43% were seen once. Sequencing was performed on blood. The receptor set was obtained from a man aged 30 to 45 in good health.

This clonotype showed up just a few times. V gene TRBV10-3 combines with J gene TRBJ2-1; 8 positions agree with TRBD2. With 10 bases clipped from V and 8 bases from J, the junction kept 1 base outside the gene matches. This CDR3 contains 10 residues. Germline CDR1 is ENHRY and CDR2 is SYGVKD. The CDR3 coding sequence is TGTGCCACCGGGGGGGATGAGCAGTTCTTC. It translates to CATGGDEQFF.

This clonotype was seen repeatedly, ten times or more. V gene TRBV3-1 combines with J gene TRBJ2-1; perhaps TRBD1 as D (6 bases). V was cut by 1 base and J by 5 bases, with 12 bases left in between. The CDR3 consists of 15 residues. CDR1 is LGHDT and CDR2 is YNNKEL in the germline V gene (reference sequence). DNA for the CDR3: TGTGCCAGCAGCCAAGGCTCCGGGGACAACAATGAGCAGTTCTTC. It translates to CASSQGSGDNNEQFF.

This clonotype was observed a handful of times. V and J are TRBV2 and TRBJ2-3, with D unresolved. Deletions cut 5 bases from V and 0 bases from J, with 9 bases between. The CDR3 is made up of 14 amino acids. Germline values: CDR1 SNHLY, CDR2 FYNNEI. This CDR3 is CASSPTPSTDTQYF. In DNA, the CDR3 is TGTGCCAGCAGTCCGACACCTAGCACAGATACGCAGTATTTT.

V usage is TRBV12-3 or TRBV12-4 and J usage is TRBJ1-2; D gene uncertain. The CDR3 spans 14 residues. V lost 0 bases and J lost 8, with 13 bases in between. Here the CDR3 DNA reads TGTGCCAGCAGTTTAGCGGACGAGGGAGACGGCTACACCTTC. Its translation: CASSLADEGDGYTF.

As concerns this clonotype: Its ends do not fully match the called genes, so a read error is possible. The chain couples TRBV27 to TRBJ2-1; 7 bases agree with TRBD1. CDR1 is MNHEY and CDR2 is SMNVEV in the germline V gene (reference sequence). The CDR3 is made up of 13 amino acids. The CDR3: CASSLSGQIEQFF. DNA for the CDR3: TGTGCCAGCAGCTTATCGGGACAGATCGAGCAGTTCTTC.

V usage is TRBV27 and J usage is TRBJ2-7; 9 bases line up with TRBD1. This CDR3 spans 15 amino acids. Trimming removed 4 bases from V and 0 bases from J; junction bases left unmatched: 4. Germline V CDR1 and CDR2: MNHEY, SMNVEV (reference sequence). The CDR3 loop is CASSSTGGISYEQYF. The CDR3 DNA sequence: TGTGCCAGCAGTTCGACAGGGGGAATCTCCTACGAGCAGTACTTC.

The chain is built from TRBV10-3 and TRBJ2-3; 8 bases are a match to TRBD2. The CDR3 spans 15 residues. With V trimmed by 7 bases and J by 0 bases, 6 bases remained unmatched. Germline-derived CDR1 and CDR2 are ENHRY and SYGVKD. CDR3 coding DNA: TGTGCCATCAACGCGGGGGGCCCAAGCACAGATACGCAGTATTTT. Protein: CAINAGGPSTDTQYF.

The CDR3 coding sequence is TGTGCCAGCAGGCCAGGGACTAGCGGGGGGTCTGAGCAGTTCTTC. Its protein product is CASRPGTSGGSEQFF. The genes are TRBV28 and TRBJ2-1; TRBD2 matches 15 bases. J was trimmed by 9 bases and V by 6 bases; bases with no gene match: 6. Germline-derived CDR1 and CDR2 are MDHEN and SYDVKM. The CDR3 is 15 residues long.

This clonotype was seen a few times. The chain's CDR3 is CASSQPGPELGEQYF. The CDR3 DNA is TGTGCCAGCAGCCAACCTGGCCCTGAGCTAGGGGAGCAGTACTTC. The chain recombines TRBV4-2 with TRBJ2-7; D remains ambiguous. Germline V CDR1 and CDR2: LGHNA, YNFKEQ. Trimming shortened V by 2 bases and J by 7 bases, and 18 bases separated the two germline ends. This CDR3 is built from 15 residues.

CDR3 sequence: CASSGGPSEETQYF. In nucleotides, the CDR3 is TGCGCCAGCAGCGGGGGACCTTCGGAAGAGACCCAGTACTTC. This chain connects TRBV5-1 to TRBJ2-5; D possibly uses TRBD1 or TRBD2 (5 bases each). This CDR3 is built from 14 residues. The V gene's germline CDR1 is SGHRS and CDR2 YFSETQ. V was clipped by 4 bases and J by 3 bases, with 13 bases between them.

The chain employs TRBV6-5 and TRBJ1-2; D unresolved. CDR1 and CDR2 from the germline V gene are MNHEY and SVGAGI. With 0 bases removed from V and 2 bases from J, the gap between germline ends came to 10 bases. The CDR3 runs to 15 residues. The CDR3 coding sequence is TGTGCCAGCAGTTACTCGGGCAGGAGAAACTATGGCTACACCTTC. This gives the protein CASSYSGRRNYGYTF.

This chain joins TRBV7-2 and TRBJ2-2; D may be TRBD2 (5 bases). The V end was cut by 1 base, the J end by 7 bases, with 10 bases between. The CDR3 extends over 14 amino acids. The germline gives CDR1 SGHTA, CDR2 FQGNSA. CDR3 in DNA: TGTGCCAGCAGCTTAGGGGCCGACTACGGGGAGCTGTTTTTT. It is translated as CASSLGADYGELFF.

This clonotype was detected a few times. This chain connects TRBV5-1 to TRBJ1-2, with D possibly being TRBD1 (6 bases). Looked up from germline, CDR1 is SGHRS and CDR2 is YFSETQ. The CDR3 has 16 residues. Between the trimmed V and J ends, which lost 1 base and 4 bases, there was a span of 17 bases. CDR3 bases: TGCGCCAGCAGCTTGCTTCTAAACACAGGGACCTATGGCTACACCTTC. This translates into CASSLLLNTGTYGYTF.

The gene calls are TRBV7-8 and TRBJ2-1; the match to TRBD2 covers 8 bases. CDR1 and CDR2 from the germline V gene are SGHVS and FQNEAQ. Losses at the gene ends were 0 bases for V and 3 bases for J; bases not matched to a gene: 4. The CDR3 consists of 16 residues. CDR3 loop: CASSLAPGGDYNEQFF. CDR3 sequence (DNA): TGTGCCAGCAGCTTAGCGCCGGGGGGGGACTACAATGAGCAGTTCTTC.

The V call is TRBV5-1, the J call TRBJ2-1; 9 bases are a match to TRBD1. The DNA end lines up better with TRBJ2-7; the J call may be wrong. The CDR3 consists of 15 residues. Germline lookup yields CDR1 SGHRS and CDR2 YFSETQ. CDR3 bases: TGCGCCAGCAGAGACGGGACAGGGCTATACAATGAGCAGTACTTC. Translation: CASRDGTGLYNEQYF.

For this clonotype: A read error is possible here, since a much larger clone lies one base away. The V gene is TRBV9, the J gene TRBJ2-5, with D tentatively TRBD1 (5 bases). Germline-derived CDR1 and CDR2 are SGDLS and YYNGEE. The CDR3 is 14 residues long. CDR3 DNA: TGTGTCAGCAGCGACTTGGGGCCTGGGGAGACCCAGTACTTC. Its protein is CVSSDLGPGETQYF.

J is TRBJ2-7 and V is TRBV7-2; TRBD2 aligns across 9 bases. The V segment lost 4 bases and the J segment 4 bases; nucleotides outside the gene matches: 8. The CDR3 loop spans 15 amino acids. From germline, CDR1 is SGHTA and CDR2 FQGNSA. The DNA of the CDR3 is TGTGCCAGCAGCTGGGAACTAGCGGGTATTTACGAGCAGTACTTC. Its translation: CASSWELAGIYEQYF.

V usage is TRBV2 and J usage is TRBJ1-3; D may be TRBD1 (5 bases). Germline V gene sequence: CDR1 SNHLY, CDR2 FYNNEI. V was clipped by 10 bases and J by 1 base, with 8 bases between them. CDR3 size: 12 residues. DNA for the CDR3: TGTGCCACGGGGGAATCTGGAAACACCATATATTTT. Protein: CATGESGNTIYF.

This clonotype was observed once. This chain links TRBV12-3 or TRBV12-4 with TRBJ2-3; possible D gene TRBD2, 5 bases. Trimming pared 3 bases from V and 5 bases from J, leaving 9 bases between. CDR3 length: 13 residues. The CDR3 DNA follows: TGTGCCAGCAGTTTCGCGGGCATAGATACGCAGTATTTT. The encoded protein is CASSFAGIDTQYF.

This clonotype showed up just a few times. This chain links TRBV4-3 with TRBJ2-7; no clear D. V lost 0 bases and J 3 bases, leaving 12 bases between the germline ends. The CDR3 extends over 15 amino acids. The germline V gene has CDR1 LGHNA and CDR2 YSLEER. CDR3 nucleotides: TGCGCCAGCAGCCAAGATGCGGCAGGATTCTACGAGCAGTACTTC. Translating it yields CASSQDAAGFYEQYF.

The V and J genes are TRBV29-1 and TRBJ2-3; TRBD1 matches at 9 bases. Germline values: CDR1 SQVTM, CDR2 ANQGSEA. The J segment lost 6 bases and the V segment lost 5 bases, leaving 9 bases of the junction unmatched. The CDR3 extends over 14 amino acids. The CDR3 here is CSVPGTGTTDTQYF. The CDR3 DNA reads TGCAGCGTTCCCGGGACAGGGACAACGGATACGCAGTATTTT.

The chain carries TRBV20-1 and TRBJ2-3; D is perhaps TRBD1 (6 bases). Germline V gives CDR1 DFQATT, CDR2 SNEGSKA (reference sequence). CDR3 length: 17 residues. V was trimmed by 3 bases and J by 0 bases, leaving 19 bases between them. DNA of the CDR3: TGCAGTGCTAGGGCCCCAACCGGGACACGGAGCACAGATACGCAGTATTTT. Residues: CSARAPTGTRSTDTQYF.